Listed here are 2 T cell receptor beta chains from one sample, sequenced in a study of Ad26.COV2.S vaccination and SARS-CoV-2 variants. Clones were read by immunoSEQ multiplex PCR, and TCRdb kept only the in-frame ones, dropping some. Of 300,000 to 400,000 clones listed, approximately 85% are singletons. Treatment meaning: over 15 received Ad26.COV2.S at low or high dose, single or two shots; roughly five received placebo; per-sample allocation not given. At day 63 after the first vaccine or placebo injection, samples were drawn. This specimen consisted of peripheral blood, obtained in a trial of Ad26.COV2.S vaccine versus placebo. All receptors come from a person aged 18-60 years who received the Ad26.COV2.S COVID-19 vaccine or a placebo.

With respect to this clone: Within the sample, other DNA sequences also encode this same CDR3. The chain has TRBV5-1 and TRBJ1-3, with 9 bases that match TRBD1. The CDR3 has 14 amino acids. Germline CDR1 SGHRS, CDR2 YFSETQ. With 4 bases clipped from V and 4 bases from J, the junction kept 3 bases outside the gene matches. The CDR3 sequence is CASSPGQGGNTIYF. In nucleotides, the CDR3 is TGCGCCAGCAGCCCCGGACAGGGGGGAAACACCATATATTTT.

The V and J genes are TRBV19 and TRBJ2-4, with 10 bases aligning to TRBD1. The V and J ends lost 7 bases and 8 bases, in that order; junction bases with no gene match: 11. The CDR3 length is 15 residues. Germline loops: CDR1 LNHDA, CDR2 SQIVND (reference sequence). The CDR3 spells CASNSGTGVVDIQYF. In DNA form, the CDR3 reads TGTGCCAGTAATTCCGGGACAGGGGTAGTAGACATTCAGTACTTC.